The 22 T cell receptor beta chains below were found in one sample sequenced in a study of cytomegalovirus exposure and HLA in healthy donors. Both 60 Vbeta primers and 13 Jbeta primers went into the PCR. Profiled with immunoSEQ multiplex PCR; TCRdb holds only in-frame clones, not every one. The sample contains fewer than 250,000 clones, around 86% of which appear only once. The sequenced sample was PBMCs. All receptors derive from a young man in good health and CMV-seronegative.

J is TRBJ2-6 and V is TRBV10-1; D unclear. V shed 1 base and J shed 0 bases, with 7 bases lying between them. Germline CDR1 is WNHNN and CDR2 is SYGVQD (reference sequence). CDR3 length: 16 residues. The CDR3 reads CASSEFPGSGANVLTF. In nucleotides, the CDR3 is TGCGCCAGCAGTGAGTTCCCGGGCTCTGGGGCCAACGTCCTGACTTTC.

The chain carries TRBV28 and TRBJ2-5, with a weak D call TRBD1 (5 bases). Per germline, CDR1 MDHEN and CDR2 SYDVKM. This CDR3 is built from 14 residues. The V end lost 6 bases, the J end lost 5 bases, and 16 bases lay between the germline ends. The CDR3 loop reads CASSQTQAAETQYF. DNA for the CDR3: TGTGCCAGCAGCCAAACACAGGCCGCGGAGACCCAGTACTTC. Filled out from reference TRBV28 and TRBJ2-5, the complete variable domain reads DVKVTQSSRYLVKRTGEKVFLECVQDMDHENMFWYRQDPGLGLRLIYFSYDVKMKEKGDIPEGYSVSREKKERFSLILESASTNQTSMYLCASSQTQAAETQYFGPGTRLLVL.

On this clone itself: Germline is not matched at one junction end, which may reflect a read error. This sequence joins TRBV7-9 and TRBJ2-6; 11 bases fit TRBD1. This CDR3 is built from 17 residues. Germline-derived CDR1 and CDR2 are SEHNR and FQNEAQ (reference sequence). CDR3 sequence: CSSSLGTGGSGANVLTF. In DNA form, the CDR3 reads TGTTCCAGCAGCTTAGGGACAGGGGGCTCTGGGGCCAACGTCCTGACTTTC. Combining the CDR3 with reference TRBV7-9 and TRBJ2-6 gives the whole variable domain DTGVSQNPRHKITKRGQNVTFRCDPISEHNRLYWYRQTLGQGPEFLTYFQNEAQLEKSRLLSDRFSAERPKGSFSTLEIQRTEQGDSAMYLCSSSLGTGGSGANVLTFGAGSRLTVL.

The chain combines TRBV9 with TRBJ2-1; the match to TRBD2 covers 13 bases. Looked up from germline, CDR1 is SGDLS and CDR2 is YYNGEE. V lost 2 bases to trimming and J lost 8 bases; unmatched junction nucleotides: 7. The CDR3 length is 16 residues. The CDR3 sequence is CASSVGTSGRADEQFF. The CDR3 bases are TGTGCCAGCAGCGTCGGTACTAGCGGGAGGGCCGATGAGCAGTTCTTC.

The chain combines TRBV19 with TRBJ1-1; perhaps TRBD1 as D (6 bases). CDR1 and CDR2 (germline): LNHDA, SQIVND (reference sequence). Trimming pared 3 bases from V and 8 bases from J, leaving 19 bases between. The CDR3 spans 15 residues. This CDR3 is CASSISRKDSREAFF. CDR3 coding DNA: TGTGCCAGTAGTATCTCACGCAAGGACAGTCGCGAAGCTTTCTTT.

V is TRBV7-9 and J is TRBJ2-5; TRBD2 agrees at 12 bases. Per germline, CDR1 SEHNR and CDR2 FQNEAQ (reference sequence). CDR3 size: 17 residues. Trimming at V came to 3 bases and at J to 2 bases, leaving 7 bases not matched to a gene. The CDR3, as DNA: TGTGCCAGCAGCTTTGGACTAGCGGGACTGGGGCAAGAGACCCAGTACTTC. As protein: CASSFGLAGLGQETQYF.

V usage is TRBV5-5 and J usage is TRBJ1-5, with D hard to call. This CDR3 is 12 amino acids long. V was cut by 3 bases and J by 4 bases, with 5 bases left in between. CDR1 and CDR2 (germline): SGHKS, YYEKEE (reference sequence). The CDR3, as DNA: TGTGCCAGCAGCTACTATAATCAGCCCCAGCATTTT. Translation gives CASSYYNQPQHF.

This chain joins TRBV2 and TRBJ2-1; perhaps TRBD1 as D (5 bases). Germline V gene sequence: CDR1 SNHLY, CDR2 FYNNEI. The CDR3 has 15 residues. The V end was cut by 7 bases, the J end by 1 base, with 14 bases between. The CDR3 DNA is TGTGCCAGCAAGGACATTCTGGGATCCTACAATGAGCAGTTCTTC. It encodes CASKDILGSYNEQFF.

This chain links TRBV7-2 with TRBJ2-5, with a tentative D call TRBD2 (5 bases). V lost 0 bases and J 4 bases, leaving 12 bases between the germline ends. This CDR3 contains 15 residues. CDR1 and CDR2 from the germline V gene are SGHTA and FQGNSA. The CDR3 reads CASSLALASRETQYF. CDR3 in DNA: TGTGCCAGCAGCTTAGCGCTGGCTAGCCGAGAGACCCAGTACTTC.

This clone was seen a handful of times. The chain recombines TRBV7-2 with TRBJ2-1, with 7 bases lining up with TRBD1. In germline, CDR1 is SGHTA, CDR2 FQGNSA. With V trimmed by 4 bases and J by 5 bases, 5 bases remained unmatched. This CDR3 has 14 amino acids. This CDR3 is CASSSQTGNNEQFF. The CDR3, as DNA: TGTGCCAGCAGCTCACAGACAGGGAACAATGAGCAGTTCTTC.

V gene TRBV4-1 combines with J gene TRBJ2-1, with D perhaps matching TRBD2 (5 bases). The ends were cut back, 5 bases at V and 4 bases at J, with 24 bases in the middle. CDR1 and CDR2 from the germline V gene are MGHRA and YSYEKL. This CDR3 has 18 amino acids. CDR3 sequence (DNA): TGCGCCAGCAGCGTAGGGCACCCAGATCCCGAGGGTTACAATGAGCAGTTCTTC. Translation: CASSVGHPDPEGYNEQFF.

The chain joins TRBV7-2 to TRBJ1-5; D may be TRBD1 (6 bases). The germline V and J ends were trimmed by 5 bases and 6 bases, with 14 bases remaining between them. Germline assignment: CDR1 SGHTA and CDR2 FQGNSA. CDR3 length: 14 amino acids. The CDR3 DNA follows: TGTGCCAGCAGCCCATCGGGGGGCGGTCAGCCCCAGCATTTT. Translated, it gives CASSPSGGGQPQHF.

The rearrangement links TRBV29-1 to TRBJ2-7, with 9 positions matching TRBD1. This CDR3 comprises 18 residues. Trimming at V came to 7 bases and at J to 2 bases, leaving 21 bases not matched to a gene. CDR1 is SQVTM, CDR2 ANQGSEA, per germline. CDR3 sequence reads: CSAGRRRDRDRVTYEQYF. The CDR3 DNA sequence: TGCAGCGCTGGTCGCCGGAGGGACCGGGACAGGGTGACCTACGAGCAGTACTTC.

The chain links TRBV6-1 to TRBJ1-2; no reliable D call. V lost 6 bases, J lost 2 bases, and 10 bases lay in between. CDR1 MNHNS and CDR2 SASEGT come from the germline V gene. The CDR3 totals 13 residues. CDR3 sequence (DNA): TGTGCCAGCAGGGAGCCCGCCAACTATGGCTACACCTTC. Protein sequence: CASREPANYGYTF.

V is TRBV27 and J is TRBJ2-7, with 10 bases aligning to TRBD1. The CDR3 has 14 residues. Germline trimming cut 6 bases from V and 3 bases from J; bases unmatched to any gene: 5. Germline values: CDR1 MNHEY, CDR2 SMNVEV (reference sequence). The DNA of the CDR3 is TGTGCCAGCAGAGAGACAGGGGGCATCTACGAGCAGTACTTC. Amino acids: CASRETGGIYEQYF.

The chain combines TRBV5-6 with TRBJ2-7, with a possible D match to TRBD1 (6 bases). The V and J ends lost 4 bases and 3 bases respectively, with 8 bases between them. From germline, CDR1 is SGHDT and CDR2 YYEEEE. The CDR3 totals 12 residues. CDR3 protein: CASSLGHYEQYF. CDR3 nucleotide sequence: TGTGCCAGCAGCCTGGGACACTACGAGCAGTACTTC.

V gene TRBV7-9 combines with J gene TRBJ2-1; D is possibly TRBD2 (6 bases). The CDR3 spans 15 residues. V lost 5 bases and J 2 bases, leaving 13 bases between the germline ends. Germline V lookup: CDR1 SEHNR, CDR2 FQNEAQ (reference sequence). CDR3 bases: TGTGCCAGCAGCCGCGTAGCGGTGCCCTACAATGAGCAGTTCTTC. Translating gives CASSRVAVPYNEQFF.

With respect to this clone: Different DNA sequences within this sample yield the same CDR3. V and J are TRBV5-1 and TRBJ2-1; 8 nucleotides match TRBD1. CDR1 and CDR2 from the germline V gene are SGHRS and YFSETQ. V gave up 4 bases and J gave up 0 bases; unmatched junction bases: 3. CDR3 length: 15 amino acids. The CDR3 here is CASSPGQGSYNEQFF. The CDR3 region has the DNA TGCGCCAGCAGCCCAGGACAGGGCTCCTACAATGAGCAGTTCTTC. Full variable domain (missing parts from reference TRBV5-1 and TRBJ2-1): KAGVTQTPRYLIKTRGQQVTLSCSPISGHRSVSWYQQTPGQGLQFLFEYFSETQRNKGNFPGRFSGRQFSNSRSEMNVSTLELGDSALYLCASSPGQGSYNEQFFGPGTRLTVL.

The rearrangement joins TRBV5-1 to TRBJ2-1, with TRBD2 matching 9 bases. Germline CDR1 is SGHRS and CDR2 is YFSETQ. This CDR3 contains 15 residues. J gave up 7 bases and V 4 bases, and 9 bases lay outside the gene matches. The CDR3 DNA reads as TGCGCCAGCAGCGGGGACCCGGGACTAGCAAATGAGCAGTTCTTC. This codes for CASSGDPGLANEQFF.

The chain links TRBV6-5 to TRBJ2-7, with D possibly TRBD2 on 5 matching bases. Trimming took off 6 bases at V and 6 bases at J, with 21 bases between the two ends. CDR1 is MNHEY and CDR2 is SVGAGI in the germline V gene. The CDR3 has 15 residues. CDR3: CASSRQRSPDGEQYF. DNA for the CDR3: TGTGCCAGCAGCCGCCAGCGGTCCCCGGACGGCGAGCAGTACTTC.

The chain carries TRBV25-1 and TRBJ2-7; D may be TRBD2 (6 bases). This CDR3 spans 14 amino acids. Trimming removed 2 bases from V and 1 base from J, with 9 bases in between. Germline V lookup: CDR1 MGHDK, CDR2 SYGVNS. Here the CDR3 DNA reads TGTGCCAGCAGTGAAGGGGGGAAGTCCTACGAGCAGTACTTC. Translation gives CASSEGGKSYEQYF.

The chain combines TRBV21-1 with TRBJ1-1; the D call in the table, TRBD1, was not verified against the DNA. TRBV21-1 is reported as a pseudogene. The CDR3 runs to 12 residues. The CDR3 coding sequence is TGTGCCAGCAGCAACAGGGTAACTGAAGCTTTCTTT. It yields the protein CASSNRVTEAFF.